Given below is one TCR beta chain in context. Its target is unknown. The source of the sample is a study of vaccination effects on CD4 cells after COVID-19. About the research overall: It was a median of 72 days after the second dose that post-vaccine samples were obtained. Study findings and constraints: Infection-derived and vaccine-derived clones contracted markedly late after vaccination. Healthy vaccinees showed cross-reactivity with common cold coronaviruses in only 1 of 255 vaccine-induced clones.

Ahead of sequencing, the ViraFEST assay grew antigen-specific CD4+ T cells using viral peptide pools. It was after more than 8 days of culture that CD4+ T cells were isolated. Participants were given two doses of BNT162b2 or mRNA-1273 vaccine. IL-2 medium took the place of half the medium on both days 3 and 7. Assay used: immunoSEQ multiplex PCR; TCRdb lists only in-frame clones, some missing. The sample comprises under 80,000 clones, less than 80% of which are singletons, and around 1.2% rests with the top ten. The sequence came from a human donor who received a COVID-19 vaccine. Sequencing was performed on CD4+ T cells from PBMCs cultured with HCoV-229E spike peptides, taken after COVID-19 vaccination.

In nucleotides, the CDR3 is TGTGCCAGCAGTGAAGGTTCCTCTGGGGCCAACGTCCTGACTTTC. Its translation is CASSEGSSGANVLTF. V gene TRBV2 combines with J gene TRBJ2-6; D gene uncertain. The V and J ends lost 1 base and 0 bases respectively, with 4 bases between them. The CDR3 is 15 amino acids. The germline CDR1 and CDR2 sequences are SNHLY and FYNNEI.